Shown below are 30 T cell receptor beta chains from a single sample sequenced in a study of T cell repertoires and HLA-DP antigens. Their recognized antigens are unknown. The repertoire was sequenced with immunoSEQ multiplex PCR; TCRdb's copy has only in-frame clones and lacks some. Found here are over 100,000 clones, almost 95% of them singletons; the top ten hold about 0.3%. Specimen: CD4+ T cells from PBMCs. These receptors were collected from a woman younger than 35 in good health and CMV-seronegative.

CDR3 bases: TGTGCCAGCAGCCCCTTCGGGGCCGTGGGGACTGAAGCTTTCTTT. Translating gives CASSPFGAVGTEAFF. The chain employs TRBV7-6 and TRBJ1-1; possible D gene TRBD1, 5 bases. V was shortened by 5 bases and J by 5 bases, with 18 bases between the two germline ends. Germline assignment: CDR1 SGHVS and CDR2 FNYEAQ. This CDR3 spans 15 amino acids.

The genes are TRBV4-2 and TRBJ1-6; the D is unclear. This CDR3 has 15 residues. V dropped 0 bases and J dropped 10 bases, with 13 bases sitting between them. CDR1 is LGHNA, CDR2 YNFKEQ, per germline. CDR3: CASSQDYHLGSPLHF. The DNA of the CDR3 is TGTGCCAGCAGCCAAGATTACCACCTGGGGTCACCCCTCCACTTT.

V gene TRBV7-2 combines with J gene TRBJ2-7; 7 bases are shared with TRBD2. V shed 2 bases, J shed 3 bases, and the junction held 4 bases outside the gene matches. The length of the CDR3 is 14 residues. From germline, CDR1 is SGHTA and CDR2 FQGNSA. Written as DNA, the CDR3 is TGTGCCAGCAGCTTATCTAGCGGAGTCTACGAGCAGTACTTC. Translation gives CASSLSSGVYEQYF.

V usage is TRBV11-3 and J usage is TRBJ2-6, with D perhaps TRBD1 or TRBD2 (5 bases each). The CDR3 length is 16 residues. V was shortened by 5 bases and J by 3 bases, with 14 bases between the two germline ends. Per germline, CDR1 SGHNT and CDR2 YENEEA. The CDR3 sequence is CASSLGQGDGANVLTF. The CDR3 DNA reads as TGTGCCAGCAGCCTAGGGCAGGGAGATGGGGCCAACGTCCTGACTTTC.

The V call is TRBV27, the J call TRBJ2-3; tentatively, D is TRBD2 (6 bases). This CDR3 has 17 amino acids. Trimming cost V 1 base and J 0 bases, with 14 bases left between them. Germline CDR1 MNHEY, CDR2 SMNVEV (reference sequence). The DNA for the CDR3 is TGTGCCAGCAGTTTATTAGGTGTAGCGGCAAGCACAGATACGCAGTATTTT. Translated, it gives CASSLLGVAASTDTQYF.

The genes are TRBV6-5 and TRBJ1-2; no firm D call. CDR1 is MNHEY and CDR2 is SVGAGI in the germline V gene. V was shortened by 2 bases and J by 7 bases, with 14 bases between the two germline ends. The CDR3 contains 14 residues. CDR3 loop: CASSYGYEPRGYTF. Written as DNA, the CDR3 is TGTGCCAGCAGTTACGGGTACGAACCCCGTGGCTACACCTTC.

This CDR3 is CASSDGQGATGYTF. DNA for the CDR3: TGTGCCAGCAGTGACGGACAGGGGGCGACTGGCTACACCTTC. V and J are TRBV2 and TRBJ1-2, with TRBD1 matching over 11 bases. The V gene end was trimmed by 3 bases and the J gene end by 7 bases; junction bases not matched to a gene: 4. Germline loops: CDR1 SNHLY, CDR2 FYNNEI. This CDR3 contains 14 residues.

The CDR3 nucleotides read TGCGCCAGCAGAAGGGGACAGGACAACACCGGGGAGCTGTTTTTT. Its translation: CASRRGQDNTGELFF. V gene TRBV5-1 combines with J gene TRBJ2-2; 8 bases align to TRBD1. The CDR3 contains 15 residues. The J segment lost 2 bases and the V segment lost 5 bases, leaving 5 bases of the junction unmatched. The germline V gene encodes CDR1 SGHRS and CDR2 YFSETQ.

The chain joins TRBV19 to TRBJ1-5; possible D gene TRBD1, 6 bases. Trimming removed 6 bases at V and 5 bases at J, with 20 bases between. The CDR3 sequence is 16 residues long. Germline CDR1 LNHDA, CDR2 SQIVND (reference sequence). The CDR3 reads CASRTVGGLTHQPQHF. The CDR3 DNA follows: TGTGCCAGTAGGACGGTGGGGGGGCTCACCCATCAGCCCCAGCATTTT.

The genes are TRBV9 and TRBJ2-5; 8 nucleotides align to TRBD1. V lost 0 bases, J lost 5 bases, and 3 bases stayed unmatched. Germline V gene data show CDR1 as SGDLS and CDR2 as YYNGEE. The length of the CDR3 is 14 residues. CDR3 nucleotides: TGTGCCAGCAGCGTAGGGACAGGGAGGGAGACCCAGTACTTC. Amino acids: CASSVGTGRETQYF.

Concerning this clone itself: One junction end does not reproduce the germline sequence, and a read error may be involved. The chain links TRBV27 to TRBJ2-7; TRBD1 is a possible D gene (5 bases). Germline lookup yields CDR1 MNHEY and CDR2 SMNVEV (reference sequence). The CDR3 loop spans 13 amino acids. The CDR3 sequence is CASSLRGSHEQYF. The DNA for the CDR3 is TGTGCCAGCAGTTTAAGGGGCTCCCACGAGCAGTACTTC.

The chain employs TRBV7-2 and TRBJ2-2; either TRBD1 or TRBD2 may supply D (5 bases each). The CDR3 has 14 amino acids. Deletions cut 5 bases from V and 4 bases from J, with 11 bases between. Germline lookup yields CDR1 SGHTA and CDR2 FQGNSA. CDR3 nucleotides: TGTGCCAGCAGCCCCGGGGCGATCACCGGGGAGCTGTTTTTT. It yields the protein CASSPGAITGELFF.

The rearrangement joins TRBV18 to TRBJ2-3, with TRBD2 matching 8 bases. Germline-derived CDR1 and CDR2 are KGHSH and LQKENI. This CDR3 region has 15 residues. V lost 3 bases, J lost 6 bases, and 8 bases stayed unmatched. As DNA, the CDR3 is TGTGCCAGCTCACCGTCGGGGGGGCTAATGGATACGCAGTATTTT. Amino acids: CASSPSGGLMDTQYF.

This clone was found once. The V gene is TRBV14, the J gene TRBJ2-3, with TRBD2 identical over 10 bases. J lost 2 bases, V lost 3 bases, and 5 bases had no gene match. Germline assignment: CDR1 SGHDN and CDR2 FVKESK. This CDR3 region has 16 residues. The CDR3 DNA is TGTGCCAGCAGCCAGGCTAGCGGGAGAGCCACAGATACGCAGTATTTT. Translation gives CASSQASGRATDTQYF. The variable domain in full, completed from reference TRBV14 and TRBJ2-3, reads EAGVTQFPSHSVIEKGQTVTLRCDPISGHDNLYWYRRVMGKEIKFLLHFVKESKQDESGMPNNRFLAERTGGTYSTLKVQPAELEDSGVYFCASSQASGRATDTQYFGPGTRLTVL.

This sequence joins TRBV19 and TRBJ2-1, with D tentatively TRBD1 (6 bases). CDR3 length: 16 residues. V dropped 3 bases and J dropped 2 bases, with 14 bases sitting between them. Germline CDR1 and CDR2: LNHDA and SQIVND (reference sequence). CDR3 in DNA: TGTGCCAGTAGTATCAGAACAGGGAACCCCTACAATGAGCAGTTCTTC. Translation: CASSIRTGNPYNEQFF. Full variable domain (outside the CDR3, taken from reference TRBV19 and TRBJ2-1): DGGITQSPKYLFRKEGQNVTLSCEQNLNHDAMYWYRQDPGQGLRLIYYSQIVNDFQKGDIAEGYSVSREKKESFPLTVTSAQKNPTAFYLCASSIRTGNPYNEQFFGPGTRLTVL.

This clone was detected once. V and J are TRBV27 and TRBJ1-5, with TRBD1 as a possible D gene (6 bases). The CDR3 runs to 14 residues. CDR1 and CDR2 (germline): MNHEY, SMNVEV (reference sequence). The V and J ends lost 5 bases and 6 bases respectively, with 14 bases between them. CDR3 in DNA: TGTGCCAGCAGTCTCAACAGGGACCGTCAGCCCCAGCATTTT. Amino acid sequence: CASSLNRDRQPQHF.

This chain joins TRBV2 and TRBJ2-2; TRBD2 matches at 7 bases. J gave up 4 bases and V 4 bases, and 12 bases lay outside the gene matches. The CDR3 consists of 17 residues. From germline, CDR1 is SNHLY and CDR2 FYNNEI. The CDR3 DNA sequence: TGTGCCAGCAGTGGCGGGAGCGGCCACCAGGGCACCGGGGAGCTGTTTTTT. Residues: CASSGGSGHQGTGELFF.

CDR3 in amino acids: CASATGLGSNQPQHF. Written as DNA, the CDR3 is TGTGCCAGCGCGACAGGGCTGGGGAGCAATCAGCCCCAGCATTTT. The chain couples TRBV7-2 to TRBJ1-5; TRBD1 matches 7 bases. The CDR3 runs to 15 residues. The germline V gene has CDR1 SGHTA and CDR2 FQGNSA. V shed 8 bases and J 1 base; nucleotides not matched to a gene: 8.

V and J are TRBV4-1 and TRBJ2-4; D gene ambiguous. CDR3 size: 17 residues. V lost 0 bases and J 0 bases, leaving 12 bases between the germline ends. Germline V gene data show CDR1 as MGHRA and CDR2 as YSYEKL. CDR3 coding DNA: TGCGCCAGCAGCCAAGATCAGGTAATCGGAGCCAAAAACATTCAGTACTTC. It is translated as CASSQDQVIGAKNIQYF.

The chain joins TRBV2 to TRBJ2-2; no reliable D call. Germline V CDR1 and CDR2: SNHLY, FYNNEI. CDR3 length: 13 amino acids. Trimming took off 6 bases at V and 0 bases at J, with 5 bases between the two ends. Written as DNA, the CDR3 is TGTGCCAGCAGGTACGCGAACACCGGGGAGCTGTTTTTT. Translation: CASRYANTGELFF.

The chain uses TRBV29-1 and TRBJ2-3; TRBD2 might be the D (5 bases). This CDR3 is built from 16 residues. Between the trimmed V and J ends, which lost 1 base and 0 bases, there was a span of 14 bases. Germline V CDR1 and CDR2: SQVTM, ANQGSEA. CDR3 in DNA: TGCAGCGTTGAAGCCCTAGTAGCGAAGAGCACAGATACGCAGTATTTT. Translating gives CSVEALVAKSTDTQYF.

The chain joins TRBV7-2 to TRBJ2-3; 14 nucleotides match TRBD2. The CDR3 covers 16 residues. V was pared by 5 bases and J by 4 bases, with 5 bases of the junction left unmatched. The V gene's germline CDR1 is SGHTA and CDR2 FQGNSA. The chain's CDR3 is CASSLTSGRAPDTQYF. The DNA for the CDR3 is TGTGCCAGCAGCCTGACTAGCGGGAGGGCCCCAGATACGCAGTATTTT.

J is TRBJ2-3 and V is TRBV19; TRBD2 agrees at 12 bases. CDR1 is LNHDA, CDR2 SQIVND, per germline (reference sequence). This CDR3 is 16 amino acids long. The ends lost 4 bases at V and 4 bases at J; junction bases unmatched: 6. In DNA form, the CDR3 reads TGTGCCAGTAGTACCCGGCTAGCGGGGGGGCCAGATACGCAGTATTTT. It is translated as CASSTRLAGGPDTQYF.

This rearrangement joins TRBV9 to TRBJ2-5, with D possibly being TRBD2 (6 bases). CDR3 length: 14 amino acids. The germline V gene has CDR1 SGDLS and CDR2 YYNGEE. Trimming took off 4 bases at V and 3 bases at J, with 13 bases between the two ends. The CDR3 sequence is CASSPRRAEETQYF. CDR3 DNA sequence: TGTGCCAGCAGCCCCCGGAGGGCGGAAGAGACCCAGTACTTC. The complete variable domain, with remaining parts taken from reference TRBV9 and TRBJ2-5, reads DSGVTQTPKHLITATGQRVTLRCSPRSGDLSVYWYQQSLDQGLQFLIQYYNGEERAKGNILERFSAQQFPDLHSELNLSSLELGDSALYFCASSPRRAEETQYFGPGTRLLVL.

The chain joins TRBV25-1 to TRBJ2-3; possible D gene TRBD2, 5 bases. This CDR3 is built from 15 residues. Trimming left V 4 bases short and J 0 bases short, with 11 bases between. Germline CDR1 reads MGHDK; CDR2 reads SYGVNS. The CDR3 here is CASSARVFSTDTQYF. CDR3 nucleotide sequence: TGTGCCAGCAGTGCGAGGGTCTTTAGCACAGATACGCAGTATTTT.

The V gene is TRBV5-4, the J gene TRBJ1-4; no firm D call. Trimming shortened V by 2 bases and J by 7 bases, and 15 bases separated the two germline ends. In germline, CDR1 is SGHNT, CDR2 YYREEE (reference sequence). The CDR3 length is 15 residues. CDR3 nucleotide sequence: TGTGCCAGCAGCTTTGGTGGAGGTGTGCGTGAAAAACTGTTTTTT. This encodes CASSFGGGVREKLFF.

The CDR3 here is CASSLSPGSGNTIYF. The CDR3 DNA reads TGTGCCAGCAGCTTAAGCCCAGGGTCTGGAAACACCATATATTTT. The chain links TRBV7-3 to TRBJ1-3, with TRBD1 as a possible D gene (5 bases). Trimming took 1 base from V and 1 from J, leaving 8 bases between them. The CDR3 totals 15 residues. The germline gives CDR1 SGHTA, CDR2 FQGTGA.

The genes are TRBV2 and TRBJ2-3; 7 bases agree with TRBD2. This CDR3 contains 12 residues. The J segment lost 3 bases and the V segment lost 6 bases, leaving 0 bases of the junction unmatched. The germline V gene has CDR1 SNHLY and CDR2 FYNNEI. CDR3 region: CASSGRTDTQYF. The CDR3 DNA reads as TGTGCCAGCAGCGGGAGGACAGATACGCAGTATTTT.

The chain recombines TRBV4-2 with TRBJ2-1; no definite D call. This CDR3 comprises 15 residues. Germline V gene data show CDR1 as LGHNA and CDR2 as YNFKEQ. The germline V and J ends were trimmed by 1 base and 5 bases, with 12 bases remaining between them. As DNA, the CDR3 is TGTGCCAGCAGCCAAGTGGGAATACTCAACAATGAGCAGTTCTTC. Translating it yields CASSQVGILNNEQFF.

This clone was recorded a few times. The V gene is TRBV19, the J gene TRBJ1-3, with 9 bases that match TRBD1. Germline CDR1 is LNHDA and CDR2 is SQIVND (reference sequence). V shed 3 bases and J 2 bases; nucleotides not matched to a gene: 2. The CDR3 has 15 amino acids. CDR3 DNA sequence: TGTGCCAGTAGTATGGGGACAGGGACTGGAAACACCATATATTTT. It codes for CASSMGTGTGNTIYF.